These T cell receptor beta chains were read from a single sample in a study of identical twins. A single record per CDR3 protein comes from TCRdb applying MiXCR to the 5' RACE reads. The profile shows 500,000 to 550,000 distinct CDR3 sequences, under 25% of them singletons. Separately, the same data were catalogued under a study of T cells expressing NK-cell markers.

The sequenced sample consisted of CD4+ T cells sorted from blood. The origin of the receptors is a woman under 30 in good health. The CDR3 runs from the conserved cysteine through the conserved F or W. Each record gives: J gene, V gene, D gene, clone size, CDR3 DNA, CDR3 protein. The D gene is left open where the match is weak. Not all rows give a size; the values are once, few, many and, for expanded clones, a class.

TRBJ2-1	TRBV20-1	TRBD2	.	TGCAGTGCTAGAGATAGGGATCGCGGGAGGGTAAATGAGCAGTTCTTC	CSARDRDRGRVNEQFF
TRBJ2-3	TRBV10-3	TRBD2	.	TGTGCCATCAGCCTGACTAGCGGAACTAGCACAGATACGCAGTATTTT	CAISLTSGTSTDTQYF
TRBJ2-1	TRBV12-3/TRBV12-4	.	.	TGTGCCAGCACCCTCCGATTGGGTGAGCAGTTCTTC	CASTLRLGEQFF
TRBJ2-1	TRBV10-1	.	.	TGCGCCAGCAGTGAAGGACGGGGCCGGGGTGAGCAGTTCTTC	CASSEGRGRGEQFF
TRBJ2-7	TRBV20-1	.	.	TGCAGCGTCCCCGGGGCTTCACGCTACGAGCAGTACTTC	CSVPGASRYEQYF
TRBJ2-2	TRBV5-1	TRBD1	few	TGCGCCAGCAGCTCTGGACAGGGACCCGGGGAGCTGTTTTTT	CASSSGQGPGELFF
TRBJ1-6	TRBV6-5	TRBD1	many	TGTGCCTGTCGGACAGGGAATTACTCACCCCTCCACTTT	CACRTGNYSPLHF
TRBJ2-2	TRBV7-3	.	few	TGTGCCAGCAGCTTAGCCCCCATTCACACCGGGGAGCTGTTTTTT	CASSLAPIHTGELFF
TRBJ1-2	TRBV5-8	.	many	TGTGCCAGCAGCTTTCTCATAACCGCTCTTTATACCTTC	CASSFLITALYTF
TRBJ2-4	TRBV20-1	TRBD2	few	TGCAGTGCCCACGGGCCGCGGGAGCGACCCAAAAACATTCAGTACTTC	CSAHGPRERPKNIQYF
TRBJ2-3	TRBV7-2	TRBD1	many	TGTGCCAGCAGTCTCAGGACAGGAACAGATACGCAGTATTTT	CASSLRTGTDTQYF
TRBJ2-4	TRBV4-3	TRBD1	few	TGCGCCAGCAGCTTATCGACAGGGACAAACATTCAGTACTTC	CASSLSTGTNIQYF
TRBJ2-1	TRBV20-1	TRBD1	many	TGCAGTGCTAGAGGAGGGACAGGGGGCCGGTATGAGCAGTTCTTC	CSARGGTGGRYEQFF
TRBJ2-1	TRBV3-1	.	.	TGTGCCAGCAGCAAACCCCTATCCACCATCTACAATGAGCAGTTCTTC	CASSKPLSTIYNEQFF
TRBJ2-7	TRBV6-1	.	many	TGTGCCAGCAGTCTAGGGGGGCGGAGCTCCTACGAGCAGTACTTC	CASSLGGRSSYEQYF
TRBJ1-1	TRBV12-3/TRBV12-4	.	.	TGTGCCAGCAGATTCAACCGGGACACGAACACTGAAGCTTTCTTT	CASRFNRDTNTEAFF
TRBJ2-2	TRBV12-3/TRBV12-4	TRBD1	.	TGTGCCAGCAGCTACGGCGACAGGGCCGGAAGGGCCGGGGAGCTGTTTTTT	CASSYGDRAGRAGELFF
TRBJ2-5	TRBV12-3/TRBV12-4	.	.	TGTGCCATTCAAGGGGGGGAGCAAGAGACCCAGTACTTC	CAIQGGEQETQYF
TRBJ2-7	TRBV6-6	.	few	TGTGCCAGCCTGGGTAGCTCCTACGAGCAGTACTTC	CASLGSSYEQYF
TRBJ2-1	TRBV20-1	TRBD2	few	TGCAGTGCTGGTTCTAGCGGGGGGTACAATGAGCAGTTCTTC	CSAGSSGGYNEQFF
TRBJ1-1	TRBV20-1	.	.	TGCAGTGCTAGAGATCAGAACAGGTGGTCCACTGAAGCTTTCTTT	CSARDQNRWSTEAFF
TRBJ2-7	TRBV7-6	.	few	TGTGCCAGCAGCTCCCAAAGAGGGGGAACCTACGAGCAGTACTTC	CASSSQRGGTYEQYF